This T cell receptor beta chain comes out of a study of control samples from healthy donors and cancer patients. Data came from immunoSEQ multiplex PCR; TCRdb stores just in-frame clones and leaves some out. This sample has fewer than 120,000 clones, with 88% found just once. The source of this sequence is a woman in her sixties or seventies with lung cancer. Sample: PBMCs.

CDR3 protein: CASSETAGGTGELFF. The CDR3 DNA reads as TGTGCCAGCAGTGAAACGGCAGGGGGCACCGGGGAGCTGTTTTTT. V usage is TRBV25-1 and J usage is TRBJ2-2, with 7 bases matching TRBD1. V lost 2 bases to trimming and J lost 4 bases; unmatched junction nucleotides: 4. CDR1 and CDR2 from the germline V gene are MGHDK and SYGVNS. The CDR3 has 15 residues.